This T cell receptor (beta chain) emerged from a study of shared clonotypes between healthy human individuals. Study outcomes and limitations: Apart from blood, nothing was sampled; tissue repertoires likely differ. With a few donors compared, 4.5% to 6.5% of naive CD4 clonotypes were shared. Among the subsets, naive ones generally showed larger estimated richness than memory ones.

Assay: immunoSEQ multiplex PCR; the TCRdb copy retains only in-frame clones and omits some. The sample lists 600,000 to 750,000 clones; 72% were seen once. As to this clone: What it recognizes is unknown.

Material for sequencing was memory CD4+ T cells sorted from blood. Stated subset: CD45RA-negative fraction. This TCR was sampled from a woman under 40 in good health.

This CDR3 is CASKRAATDTQYF. The CDR3 DNA is TGTGCCAGCAAGAGGGCAGCCACAGATACGCAGTATTTT. The V gene is TRBV6-5, the J gene TRBJ2-3, with a possible D match to TRBD2 (5 bases). The ends were cut back, 7 bases at V and 2 bases at J, with 10 bases in the middle. This CDR3 is built from 13 residues. Per the germline V gene, CDR1 is MNHEY and CDR2 is SVGAGI.